Below are 13 T cell receptor beta chains sequenced from a single sample in a study of PD-1 blockade in mismatch repair-deficient tumors. Only in-frame clones appear in the TCRdb table, and some are missing; sequencing was by immunoSEQ multiplex PCR. Among roughly 14,000 clones listed, approximately 90% were seen once. These receptors lack a known antigen. Time point: roughly ten-day in vitro stimulation with candidate neoantigen peptide 6. The source was cells cultured in vitro, collected from a patient treated with pembrolizumab. The source of these receptors is an adult with mismatch repair-deficient cancer.

The chain employs TRBV6-1 and TRBJ1-2, with 7 bases aligning to TRBD1. From germline, CDR1 is MNHNS and CDR2 SASEGT. Trimming removed 4 bases from V and 4 bases from J; junction bases left unmatched: 0. This CDR3 is 12 amino acids long. In DNA, the CDR3 is TGTGCCAGCAGTGGACAGGGCTATGGCTACACCTTC. This translates into CASSGQGYGYTF.

This chain uses TRBV15 with TRBJ2-1, with 10 nucleotides matching TRBD2. V was clipped by 0 bases and J by 3 bases; unmatched bases: 11. CDR1 and CDR2 (germline): LNHNV, YYDKDF (reference sequence). The CDR3 extends over 19 amino acids. The CDR3 sequence is CATSRDLSGRAALYNEQFF. The CDR3 DNA sequence: TGTGCCACCAGCAGAGATCTGAGCGGGAGGGCCGCCCTCTACAATGAGCAGTTCTTC.

The chain couples TRBV19 to TRBJ2-1, with D perhaps TRBD1 (6 bases). V shed 3 bases and J shed 3 bases, with 12 bases lying between them. Germline V gene sequence: CDR1 LNHDA, CDR2 SQIVND (reference sequence). The CDR3 runs 15 residues. Written as DNA, the CDR3 is TGTGCCAGTAGTATCCAGGGGTCGCTCTACAATGAGCAGTTCTTC. As protein: CASSIQGSLYNEQFF.

This sequence joins TRBV6-1 and TRBJ2-5; D tentatively reads TRBD1 or TRBD2 (5 bases each). Germline V gene data show CDR1 as MNHNS and CDR2 as SASEGT. This CDR3 has 11 amino acids. V was cut by 11 bases and J by 4 bases, with 11 bases left in between. This CDR3 reads CALRGGETQYF. In DNA, the CDR3 is TGTGCCCTTCGTGGGGGAGAGACCCAGTACTTC.

The chain combines TRBV7-6 with TRBJ2-7; 14 bases line up with TRBD2. CDR3 length equals 17 residues. Looked up from germline, CDR1 is SGHVS and CDR2 is FNYEAQ. Germline trimming cut 6 bases from V and 5 bases from J; bases unmatched to any gene: 12. This chain's CDR3 is CASRQGGTSGRGDEQYF. The CDR3, as DNA: TGTGCCAGCAGACAGGGCGGGACTAGCGGGAGAGGAGACGAGCAGTACTTC.

J is TRBJ1-2 and V is TRBV25-1, with a tentative D call TRBD1 (6 bases). Germline lookup yields CDR1 MGHDK and CDR2 SYGVNS. V lost 0 bases, J lost 7 bases, and 18 bases lay in between. The CDR3 is made up of 16 amino acids. The CDR3 reads CASSEYPGRGRFGYTF. In nucleotides, the CDR3 is TGTGCCAGCAGTGAATACCCAGGTCGGGGGCGCTTTGGCTACACCTTC.

The V call is TRBV5-1, the J call TRBJ2-7; 9 bases map to TRBD2. There are 13 residues in the CDR3. Germline loops: CDR1 SGHRS, CDR2 YFSETQ. After removal of 8 bases from V and 3 bases from J, the junction contained 6 bases not matched to a gene. CDR3 amino acids: CASRNSGSYEQYF. The CDR3 DNA follows: TGCGCCAGTCGAAATAGCGGGAGCTACGAGCAGTACTTC. The full variable domain, with the rest looked up from reference TRBV5-1 and TRBJ2-7, is KAGVTQTPRYLIKTRGQQVTLSCSPISGHRSVSWYQQTPGQGLQFLFEYFSETQRNKGNFPGRFSGRQFSNSRSEMNVSTLELGDSALYLCASRNSGSYEQYFGPGTRLTVT.

V and J are TRBV5-4 and TRBJ2-5; TRBD2 aligns across 12 bases. CDR3 length equals 16 residues. The germline CDR1 and CDR2 sequences are SGHNT and YYREEE (reference sequence). Losses at the gene ends were 4 bases for V and 1 base for J; bases not matched to a gene: 5. The CDR3 reads CASSPTSGRLQETQYF. The DNA for the CDR3 is TGTGCCAGCAGCCCAACTAGCGGGAGGCTCCAAGAGACCCAGTACTTC. Supplemented by reference TRBV5-4 and TRBJ2-5, the full variable domain reads ETGVTQSPTHLIKTRGQQVTLRCSSQSGHNTVSWYQQALGQGPQFIFQYYREEENGRGNFPPRFSGLQFPNYSSELNVNALELDDSALYLCASSPTSGRLQETQYFGPGTRLLVL.

This clone was seen only once. This chain joins TRBV27 and TRBJ2-2; 8 nucleotides agree with TRBD2. Germline V gives CDR1 MNHEY, CDR2 SMNVEV (reference sequence). Trimming cost V 7 bases and J 1 base; bases outside gene matches: 11. The CDR3 covers 17 residues. This chain's CDR3 is CASTQRGAGENTGELFF. The CDR3 nucleotides read TGTGCCAGCACCCAAAGGGGAGCGGGAGAGAACACCGGGGAGCTGTTTTTT.

This chain connects TRBV4-1 to TRBJ1-2; TRBD1 matches 7 bases. Germline CDR1 is MGHRA and CDR2 is YSYEKL. V lost 3 bases and J lost 8; bases outside the gene matches: 9. The CDR3 has 14 amino acids. In nucleotides, the CDR3 is TGCGCCAGCAGCCAGACAGGGTTGGAGGAGGGCTACACCTTC. This translates into CASSQTGLEEGYTF.

The chain recombines TRBV2 with TRBJ1-5, with a possible D match to TRBD1 (6 bases). This CDR3 spans 16 amino acids. With 3 bases removed from V and 0 bases from J, the gap between germline ends came to 12 bases. In germline, CDR1 is SNHLY, CDR2 FYNNEI. CDR3 in DNA: TGTGCCAGCAGTGAGTCAGGGGTTTATAGCAATCAGCCCCAGCATTTT. This sequence encodes CASSESGVYSNQPQHF.

On this clone itself: The same CDR3 also results from other DNA sequences found in this sample. This sequence joins TRBV7-3 and TRBJ1-1; D may be TRBD1 (5 bases). From germline, CDR1 is SGHTA and CDR2 FQGTGA. The CDR3 is made up of 14 amino acids. Trimming shortened V by 0 bases and J by 3 bases, and 8 bases separated the two germline ends. CDR3 in DNA: TGTGCCAGCAGCTTAACCGGGGGAGACACTGAAGCTTTCTTT. The encoded protein is CASSLTGGDTEAFF.

The chain links TRBV6-5 to TRBJ2-1, with a tentative D call TRBD2 (6 bases). The CDR3 spans 13 residues. V dropped 6 bases and J dropped 4 bases, with 10 bases sitting between them. Per germline, CDR1 MNHEY and CDR2 SVGAGI. CDR3 region: CASRAGLYNEQFF. CDR3 nucleotides: TGTGCCAGCAGGGCGGGACTTTACAATGAGCAGTTCTTC.